This TCR beta chain was captured in a study of molecular identifiers for immune sequencing clone quantification. Library preparation followed earlier protocols using designated TCR primers. One entry per CDR3 protein, called by TCRdb with MiXCR from the PCR reads. There are about 510,000 distinct CDR3 sequences in the sample; about 21% occur only once, and around 0.84% lies in the top ten. Trimming shortened V by 0 bases and J by 5 bases, and 16 bases separated the two germline ends. CDR3 size: 16 residues. Germline lookup yields CDR1 DFQATT and CDR2 SNEGSKA (reference sequence). The chain couples TRBV20-1 to TRBJ2-2, with D tentatively TRBD1 or TRBD2 (5 bases each). Sequenced: naive CD8+ T cells from blood, with Jurkat cell RNA spiked in. Subset denoted: FACS-sorted CD8+CD4-CCR7+CD45RA+ naive T cells. The sequence was collected from a human donor in good health. Some libraries in this study had Jurkat cell RNA spiked in. The CDR3 spells CSARDRASWGTGELFF. Here the CDR3 DNA reads TGCAGTGCTAGAGATCGGGCTAGCTGGGGGACCGGGGAGCTGTTTTTT.